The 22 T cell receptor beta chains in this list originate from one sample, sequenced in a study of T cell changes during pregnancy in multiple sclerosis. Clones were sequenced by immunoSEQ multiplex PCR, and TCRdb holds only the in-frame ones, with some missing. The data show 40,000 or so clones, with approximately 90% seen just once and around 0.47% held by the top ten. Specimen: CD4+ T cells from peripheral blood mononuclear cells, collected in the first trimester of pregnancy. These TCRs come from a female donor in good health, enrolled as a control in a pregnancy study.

DNA for the CDR3: TGTGCCAGCAGCGAAACAGGGAATCAGCCCCAGCATTTT. It translates to CASSETGNQPQHF. The chain recombines TRBV13 with TRBJ1-5, with a tentative D call TRBD1 (6 bases). Germline lookup yields CDR1 PRHDT and CDR2 FYEKMQ (reference sequence). V was shortened by 5 bases and J by 4 bases, with 9 bases between the two germline ends. The CDR3 runs to 13 residues.

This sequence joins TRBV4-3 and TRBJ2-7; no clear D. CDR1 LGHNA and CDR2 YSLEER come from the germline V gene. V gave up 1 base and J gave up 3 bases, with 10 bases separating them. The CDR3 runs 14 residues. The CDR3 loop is CASSQAAVSYEQYF. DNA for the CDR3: TGCGCCAGCAGCCAAGCGGCGGTCAGCTACGAGCAGTACTTC.

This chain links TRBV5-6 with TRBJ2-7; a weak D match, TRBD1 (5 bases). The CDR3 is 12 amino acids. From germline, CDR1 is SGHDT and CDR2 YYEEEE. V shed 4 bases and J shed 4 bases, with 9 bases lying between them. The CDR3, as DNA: TGTGCCAGCAGCCGTGACAGTTACGAGCAGTACTTC. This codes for CASSRDSYEQYF.

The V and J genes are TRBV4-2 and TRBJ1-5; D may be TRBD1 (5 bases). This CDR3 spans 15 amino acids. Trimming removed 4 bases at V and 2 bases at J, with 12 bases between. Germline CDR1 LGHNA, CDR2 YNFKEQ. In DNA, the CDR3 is TGTGCCAGCAGCCCGCAGGGTGGAGGCAATCAGCCCCAGCATTTT. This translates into CASSPQGGGNQPQHF.

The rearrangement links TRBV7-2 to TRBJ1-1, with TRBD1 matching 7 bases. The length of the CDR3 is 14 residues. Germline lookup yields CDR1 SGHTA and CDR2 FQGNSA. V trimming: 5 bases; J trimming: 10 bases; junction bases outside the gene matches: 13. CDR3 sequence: CASSPRQGHWGAFF. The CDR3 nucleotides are TGTGCCAGCAGCCCGCGACAGGGCCATTGGGGAGCTTTCTTT.

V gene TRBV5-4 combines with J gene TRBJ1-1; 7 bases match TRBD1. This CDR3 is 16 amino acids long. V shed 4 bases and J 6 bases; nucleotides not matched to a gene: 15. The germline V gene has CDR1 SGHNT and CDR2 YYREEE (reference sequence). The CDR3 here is CASSRRGLSGNAEAFF. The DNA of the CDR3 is TGTGCCAGCAGCCGCAGGGGGTTAAGCGGAAACGCTGAAGCTTTCTTT.

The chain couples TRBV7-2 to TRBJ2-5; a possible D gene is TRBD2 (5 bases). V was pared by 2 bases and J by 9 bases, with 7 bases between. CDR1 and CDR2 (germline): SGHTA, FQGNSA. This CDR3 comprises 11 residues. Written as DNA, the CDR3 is TGTGCCAGCAGCTTACCCGGGGCCCAGTACTTC. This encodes CASSLPGAQYF.

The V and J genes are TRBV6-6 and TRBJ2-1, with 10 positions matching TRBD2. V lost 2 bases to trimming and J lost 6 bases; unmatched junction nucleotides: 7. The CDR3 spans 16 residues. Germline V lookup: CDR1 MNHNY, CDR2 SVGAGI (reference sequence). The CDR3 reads CASSYGGTSALNEQFF. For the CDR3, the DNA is TGTGCCAGCAGTTACGGGGGGACTAGCGCACTCAATGAGCAGTTCTTC.

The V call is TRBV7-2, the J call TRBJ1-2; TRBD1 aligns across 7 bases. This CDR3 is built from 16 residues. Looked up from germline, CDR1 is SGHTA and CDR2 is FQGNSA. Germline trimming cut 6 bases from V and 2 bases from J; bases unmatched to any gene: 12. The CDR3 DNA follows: TGTGCCAGCAGTTCCTGGGACAGAACTCTAAACTATGGCTACACCTTC. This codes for CASSSWDRTLNYGYTF. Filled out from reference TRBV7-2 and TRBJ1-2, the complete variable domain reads GAGVSQSPSNKVTEKGKDVELRCDPISGHTALYWYRQSLGQGLEFLIYFQGNSAPDKSGLPSDRFSAERTGGSVSTLTIQRTQQEDSAVYLCASSSWDRTLNYGYTFGSGTRLTVV.

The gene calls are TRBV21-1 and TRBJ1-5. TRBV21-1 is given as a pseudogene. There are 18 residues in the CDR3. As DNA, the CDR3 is TGTGCCAGCAGCAAAGGCCTCCCGGCTGACTATAGCAATCAGCCCCAGCATTTT. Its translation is CASSKGLPADYSNQPQHF.

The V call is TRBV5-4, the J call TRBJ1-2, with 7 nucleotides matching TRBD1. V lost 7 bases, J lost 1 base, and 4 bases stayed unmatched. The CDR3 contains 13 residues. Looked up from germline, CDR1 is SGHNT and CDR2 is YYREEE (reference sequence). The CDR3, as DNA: TGTGCCAGCCGGACAGGCGATAACTATGGCTACACCTTC. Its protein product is CASRTGDNYGYTF.

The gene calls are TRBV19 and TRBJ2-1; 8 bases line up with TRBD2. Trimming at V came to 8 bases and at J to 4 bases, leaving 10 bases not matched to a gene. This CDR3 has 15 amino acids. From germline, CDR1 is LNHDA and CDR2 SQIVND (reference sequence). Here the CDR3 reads CASREGQGTYNEQFF. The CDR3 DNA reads TGTGCCAGTCGGGAGGGGCAGGGTACATACAATGAGCAGTTCTTC. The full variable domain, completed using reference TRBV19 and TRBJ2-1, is DGGITQSPKYLFRKEGQNVTLSCEQNLNHDAMYWYRQDPGQGLRLIYYSQIVNDFQKGDIAEGYSVSREKKESFPLTVTSAQKNPTAFYLCASREGQGTYNEQFFGPGTRLTVL.

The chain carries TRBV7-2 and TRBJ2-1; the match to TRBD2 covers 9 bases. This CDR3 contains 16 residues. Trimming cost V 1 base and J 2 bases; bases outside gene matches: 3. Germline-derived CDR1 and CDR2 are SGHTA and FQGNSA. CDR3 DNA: TGTGCCAGCAGCTTAGACGGCGGGGGGGCCTACAATGAGCAGTTCTTC. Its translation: CASSLDGGGAYNEQFF.

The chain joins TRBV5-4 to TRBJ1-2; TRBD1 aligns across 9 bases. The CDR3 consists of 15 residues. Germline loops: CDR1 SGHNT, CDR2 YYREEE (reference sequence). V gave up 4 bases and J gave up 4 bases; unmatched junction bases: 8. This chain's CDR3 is CASSLGGQGFYGYTF. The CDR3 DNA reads TGTGCCAGCAGCCTAGGGGGACAGGGATTCTATGGCTACACCTTC.

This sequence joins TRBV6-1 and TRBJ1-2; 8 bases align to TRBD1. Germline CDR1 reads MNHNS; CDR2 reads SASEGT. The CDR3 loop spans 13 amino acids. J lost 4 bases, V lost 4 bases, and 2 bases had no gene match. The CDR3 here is CASSVGQGYGYTF. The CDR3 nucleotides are TGTGCCAGCAGTGTCGGACAGGGCTATGGCTACACCTTC.

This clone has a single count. CDR3 DNA: TGTGCCAGCAGCTGGAGAGGGGGACAGGGCGAAATTTCTGGAAACACCATATATTTT. The encoded protein is CASSWRGGQGEISGNTIYF. The chain employs TRBV5-5 and TRBJ1-3; 9 bases are a match to TRBD1. J gave up 1 base and V 3 bases, and 14 bases lay outside the gene matches. CDR3 length equals 19 residues. CDR1 is SGHKS, CDR2 YYEKEE, per germline (reference sequence).

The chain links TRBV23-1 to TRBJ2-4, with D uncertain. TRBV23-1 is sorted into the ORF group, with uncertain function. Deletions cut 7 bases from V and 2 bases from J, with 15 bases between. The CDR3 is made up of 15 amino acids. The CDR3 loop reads CASTSRRLPKNIQYF. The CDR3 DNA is TGCGCCAGCACCTCCCGGAGACTTCCCAAAAACATTCAGTACTTC.

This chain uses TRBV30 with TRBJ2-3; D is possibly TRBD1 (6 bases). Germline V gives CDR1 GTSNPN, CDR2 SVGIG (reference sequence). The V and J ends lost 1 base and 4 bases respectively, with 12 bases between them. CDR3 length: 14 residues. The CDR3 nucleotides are TGTGCCTGGAGTGCTGGACAGAATGCAGATACGCAGTATTTT. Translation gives CAWSAGQNADTQYF.

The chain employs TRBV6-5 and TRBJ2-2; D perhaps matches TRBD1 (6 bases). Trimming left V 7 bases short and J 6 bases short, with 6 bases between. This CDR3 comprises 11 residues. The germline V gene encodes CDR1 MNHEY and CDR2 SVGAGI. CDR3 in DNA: TGTGCCAGCAAGGGGGCCGGGGAGCTGTTTTTT. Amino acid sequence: CASKGAGELFF.

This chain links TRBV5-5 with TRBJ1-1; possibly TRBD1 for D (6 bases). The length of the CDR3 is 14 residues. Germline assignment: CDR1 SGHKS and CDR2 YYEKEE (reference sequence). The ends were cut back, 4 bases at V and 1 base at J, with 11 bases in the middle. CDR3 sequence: CASSIGQTNTEAFF. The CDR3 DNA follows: TGTGCCAGCAGCATTGGACAGACGAACACTGAAGCTTTCTTT.

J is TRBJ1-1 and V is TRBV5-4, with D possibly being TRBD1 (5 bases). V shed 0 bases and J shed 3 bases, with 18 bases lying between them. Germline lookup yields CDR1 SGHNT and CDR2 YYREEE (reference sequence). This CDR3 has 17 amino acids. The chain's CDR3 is CASSLVSGFDRHTEAFF. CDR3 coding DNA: TGTGCCAGCAGCTTGGTCTCAGGGTTTGACCGGCACACTGAAGCTTTCTTT.

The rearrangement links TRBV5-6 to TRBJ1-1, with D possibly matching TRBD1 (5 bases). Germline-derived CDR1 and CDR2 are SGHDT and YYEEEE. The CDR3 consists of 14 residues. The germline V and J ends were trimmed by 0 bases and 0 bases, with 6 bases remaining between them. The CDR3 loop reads CASSLGQMNTEAFF. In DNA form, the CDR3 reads TGTGCCAGCAGCTTGGGACAGATGAACACTGAAGCTTTCTTT.